The present T cell receptor beta chain was sequenced within a study of OX40 agonist ivuxolimab in advanced cancers. At the level of the study: Prior anti-PD-1, anti-PD-L1 or anti-CTLA-4 therapy was allowed; approximately 40% had some.

Assay: immunoSEQ multiplex PCR; the TCRdb copy retains only in-frame clones and omits some. The profile shows 100,000 or so clones, about 88% of them singletons. The V gene's germline CDR1 is SGDLS and CDR2 YYNGEE. With 1 base clipped from V and 6 bases from J, the junction kept 4 bases outside the gene matches. The length of the CDR3 is 14 residues. V gene TRBV9 combines with J gene TRBJ2-3, with TRBD2 matching 8 bases. The TCR originated in an adult with an advanced solid tumor such as melanoma, head and neck, liver or kidney cancer. The material was CD4+ or CD8+ T cells sorted from blood, obtained in a trial of the OX40 agonist ivuxolimab. This chain's CDR3 is CASSVRGGSDTQYF. For the CDR3, the DNA is TGTGCCAGCAGCGTACGGGGGGGAAGCGATACGCAGTATTTT.